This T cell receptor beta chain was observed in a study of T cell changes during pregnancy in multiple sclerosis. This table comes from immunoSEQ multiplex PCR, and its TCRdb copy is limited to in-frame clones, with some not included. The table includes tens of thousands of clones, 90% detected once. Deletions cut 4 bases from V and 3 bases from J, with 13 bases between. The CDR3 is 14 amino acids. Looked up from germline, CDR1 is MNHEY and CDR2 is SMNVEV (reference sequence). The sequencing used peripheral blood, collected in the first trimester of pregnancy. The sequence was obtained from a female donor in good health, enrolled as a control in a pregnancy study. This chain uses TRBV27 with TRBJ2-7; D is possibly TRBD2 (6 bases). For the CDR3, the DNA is TGTGCCAGCAGTTCCACCGGGACTGGCTACGAGCAGTACTTC. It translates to CASSSTGTGYEQYF.